The sequence of this T cell receptor (beta chain) was determined in a study of T and B cells in COVID-19 patients. As for the study in general: Median age was approximately 33 years in the recovered cohort and approximately 72 years in the active-infection cohort.

Details on this clonotype: Antigen unknown.

Each TRB amplification used 250-500 ng of genomic DNA from blood. Multiplex PCR with BIOMED2 TRB-A/B primer pools amplified TRB rearrangements. Using its own MiXCR run on the multiplex PCR reads, TCRdb lists one record per CDR3 protein. The repertoire holds 4,800 or so distinct CDR3 sequences, 25% to 30% seen once, with 5.4% in the top ten. Points from the study as a whole: There were more than 2,000 TCR clusters exclusive to the recovered cohort, around 32 with low generation probability. At recovery TRB diversity and richness exceeded healthy donors, after highly clonal active COVID-19 repertoires. Patients with COVID-19 reportedly showed strongly skewed T cell receptor beta variable and joining gene usage.

The germline V gene has CDR1 SGHVS and CDR2 FNYEAQ. The CDR3 is 15 residues long. V lost 1 base and J lost 5, with 14 bases in between. Sequenced material: blood. The receptor comes from a human donor with active COVID-19. V gene TRBV7-6 combines with J gene TRBJ1-2; the D is unclear. In DNA form, the CDR3 reads TGTGCCAGCAGCTTAGGAACGGCCACGATTTATGGCTACACCTTC. This gives the protein CASSLGTATIYGYTF.